Following are 14 T cell receptor beta chains from one sample sequenced in a study of CD8 T cells in ankylosing spondylitis. General study findings and limits: What appeared characteristic of ankylosing spondylitis blood was a TCR beta motif of 7 or 8 highly homologous variants.

Antigen specificity for these receptors is unknown. TCRdb itself ran the 5' RACE reads through MiXCR, one entry per CDR3 protein. Of about 480,000 distinct CDR3 sequences in the sample, more than 15% were seen once. The sample consisted of blood, either unsorted or a sorted T cell fraction (not recorded which). Receptors originate from a male donor with ankylosing spondylitis.

This rearrangement joins TRBV28 to TRBJ2-5; no clear D gene. Trimming shortened V by 2 bases and J by 2 bases, and 9 bases separated the two germline ends. Germline V lookup: CDR1 MDHEN, CDR2 SYDVKM. This CDR3 is 14 amino acids long. The DNA for the CDR3 is TGTGCCAGCAGTTTAGTCAGCGTACAAGAGACCCAGTACTTC. Translated: CASSLVSVQETQYF.

This clonotype was counted ten times or more. In nucleotides, the CDR3 is TGTGCCAGCAGCGGTGGACAGCTCTATGGCTACACCTTC. Amino acids: CASSGGQLYGYTF. The chain links TRBV7-9 to TRBJ1-2; perhaps TRBD1 as D (6 bases). Looked up from germline, CDR1 is SEHNR and CDR2 is FQNEAQ (reference sequence). Trimming left V 5 bases short and J 4 bases short, with 11 bases between. The CDR3 has 13 residues. The variable domain in full, with the rest retrieved from reference TRBV7-9 and TRBJ1-2, is DTGVSQNPRHKITKRGQNVTFRCDPISEHNRLYWYRQTLGQGPEFLTYFQNEAQLEKSRLLSDRFSAERPKGSFSTLEIQRTEQGDSAMYLCASSGGQLYGYTFGSGTRLTVV.

This clonotype came up many times. J is TRBJ2-1 and V is TRBV24-1; 7 nucleotides agree with TRBD2. After removal of 3 bases from V and 0 bases from J, the junction contained 1 base not matched to a gene. The germline gives CDR1 KGHDR, CDR2 SFDVKD. The CDR3 length is 15 residues. CDR3 protein: CATSDTSVSYNEQFF. The DNA for the CDR3 is TGTGCCACCAGTGATACTAGCGTCTCCTACAATGAGCAGTTCTTC.

A word on this clonotype: This could be a read error, since a much larger clone is one nucleotide away. This chain links TRBV4-3 with TRBJ2-7, with D tentatively TRBD2 (5 bases). Germline assignment: CDR1 LGHNA and CDR2 YSLEER. The CDR3 totals 17 residues. CDR3 protein: CASSLQWAGLDSYEQHF. In DNA form, the CDR3 reads TGCGCCAGCAGCCTCCAGTGGGCGGGCCTCGACTCCTACGAGCAGCACTTC.

This clonotype was seen more than once but under ten times. Sequence at one end of the junction differs from germline and may be a read error. This sequence joins TRBV7-7 and TRBJ2-1; 9 nucleotides match TRBD1. In germline, CDR1 is SSHAT, CDR2 FNYEAQ (reference sequence). The length of the CDR3 is 15 residues. CDR3 sequence: CASSSDRGEYNEQFF. The DNA for the CDR3 is TGTGCTAGCAGCTCGGACAGGGGCGAATACAATGAGCAGTTCTTC.

This clonotype showed up just a few times. The chain combines TRBV29-1 with TRBJ2-2; maybe TRBD2 (5 bases). Germline CDR1 is SQVTM and CDR2 is ANQGSEA. This CDR3 comprises 15 residues. Trimming removed 7 bases from V and 6 bases from J, with 21 bases in between. CDR3 DNA: TGCAGCGCTAAAGTGCCTGGACTCCCAGCCGGGGAGCTGTTTTTT. Encoded protein: CSAKVPGLPAGELFF.

Only a few counts were recorded for this clonotype. This chain links TRBV3-1 with TRBJ2-1; 11 bases are a match to TRBD1. Losses at the gene ends were 4 bases for V and 9 bases for J; bases not matched to a gene: 14. This CDR3 is 17 amino acids long. CDR1 and CDR2 (germline): LGHDT, YNNKEL (reference sequence). The CDR3 DNA reads as TGTGCCAGCAGCCTCAAGGCGGGGACAGGGGGTCGAGGTGAGCAGTTCTTC. Its protein is CASSLKAGTGGRGEQFF.

The chain employs TRBV6-1 and TRBJ1-2; D is unresolved. CDR3 size: 15 residues. Germline V CDR1 and CDR2: MNHNS, SASEGT. V lost 2 bases and J 4 bases, leaving 14 bases between the germline ends. The CDR3 DNA reads as TGTGCCAGCAGTGAAAATGACGGAAACTCCTATGGCTACACCTTC. Protein: CASSENDGNSYGYTF.

The chain employs TRBV6-1 and TRBJ1-1; the match to TRBD1 covers 8 bases. Per the germline V gene, CDR1 is MNHNS and CDR2 is SASEGT. V lost 5 bases and J lost 0; bases outside the gene matches: 11. The CDR3 consists of 17 residues. This CDR3 reads CASSRATGAGVNTEAFF. Written as DNA, the CDR3 is TGTGCCAGCAGTAGGGCGACAGGGGCGGGTGTGAACACTGAAGCTTTCTTT.

This clonotype showed up just a few times. V is TRBV13 and J is TRBJ2-1, with D possibly TRBD1 on 5 matching bases. The CDR3 has 20 amino acids. Germline assignment: CDR1 PRHDT and CDR2 FYEKMQ (reference sequence). Trimming took off 2 bases at V and 1 base at J, with 24 bases between the two ends. CDR3 bases: TGTGCCAGCAGCTTATTCCAGGGTCAAGCTAGTGATCGATCCTACAATGAGCAGTTCTTC. Translating it yields CASSLFQGQASDRSYNEQFF. Supplemented by reference TRBV13 and TRBJ2-1, the full variable domain reads AAGVIQSPRHLIKEKRETATLKCYPIPRHDTVYWYQQGPGQDPQFLISFYEKMQSDKGSIPDRFSAQQFSDYHSELNMSSLELGDSALYFCASSLFQGQASDRSYNEQFFGPGTRLTVL.

The chain recombines TRBV3-1 with TRBJ2-1; TRBD2 matches at 7 bases. The CDR3 extends over 13 amino acids. V lost 0 bases to trimming and J lost 12 bases; unmatched junction nucleotides: 5. The germline gives CDR1 LGHDT, CDR2 YNNKEL (reference sequence). The CDR3 DNA follows: TGTGCCAGCAGCCAAGATTCACAGCGGGGGCAGTTCTTC. It codes for CASSQDSQRGQFF.

This clonotype was seen more than once but under ten times. The rearrangement uses TRBV7-9 and TRBJ2-7, with D unresolved. The CDR3 is 15 residues long. V shed 8 bases and J shed 1 base, with 18 bases lying between them. CDR1 is SEHNR and CDR2 is FQNEAQ in the germline V gene (reference sequence). CDR3 residues: CASGRALTRSYEQYF. CDR3 in DNA: TGTGCCAGCGGACGGGCCTTGACAAGATCCTACGAGCAGTACTTC.

The chain is built from TRBV7-2 and TRBJ2-1; no reliable D call. The CDR3 has 15 residues. V lost 2 bases and J lost 5, with 13 bases in between. Germline V gene sequence: CDR1 SGHTA, CDR2 FQGNSA. Here the CDR3 DNA reads TGTGCCAGCAGCTTATGGACGCGAGGCAACAATGAGCAGTTCTTC. Protein sequence: CASSLWTRGNNEQFF. Combining the CDR3 with reference TRBV7-2 and TRBJ2-1 gives the whole variable domain GAGVSQSPSNKVTEKGKDVELRCDPISGHTALYWYRQSLGQGLEFLIYFQGNSAPDKSGLPSDRFSAERTGGSVSTLTIQRTQQEDSAVYLCASSLWTRGNNEQFFGPGTRLTVL.

The V call is TRBV10-3, the J call TRBJ2-7; D remains ambiguous. In germline, CDR1 is ENHRY, CDR2 SYGVKD. The V end lost 2 bases, the J end lost 0 bases, and 8 bases lay between the germline ends. The CDR3 has 14 amino acids. The CDR3 nucleotides read TGTGCCATCAGTGAGAGCAAAAGCTCCTACGAGCAGTACTTC. It specifies CAISESKSSYEQYF.